This T cell receptor (beta chain) was documented in a study of OX40 agonist ivuxolimab in advanced cancers. The wider study: Patients treated during dose escalation were battling hepatocellular carcinoma, melanoma, renal cell or head and neck cancer. The eligibility criteria allowed prior anti-PD-1, anti-PD-L1 or anti-CTLA-4 therapy, and 40% had some.

On cycle 4 day 1 and cycle 7 day 1, as well as at baseline, blood was sampled. Measured with immunoSEQ multiplex PCR; TCRdb has only the in-frame clones, and not every one. The sample lists tens of thousands of clones, around 77% occurring once. Study results and limitations: Relative to CD4+, CD8+ T cells held more expanded clones on average.

About this clone itself: Its antigen remains unknown.

Trimming removed 6 bases at V and 7 bases at J, with 19 bases between. CDR1 and CDR2 (germline): MDHEN, SYDVKM. This CDR3 spans 14 amino acids. The material sequenced was CD4+ or CD8+ T cells sorted from blood, taken in a trial of the OX40 agonist ivuxolimab. The V gene is TRBV28, the J gene TRBJ2-7; D possibly corresponds to TRBD1 (5 bases). The clonotype was recovered from an adult with an advanced solid tumor such as melanoma, head and neck, liver or kidney cancer. Here the CDR3 DNA reads TGTGCCAGCAGACGGATTTCAGGGCTCTGGGAGCAGTACTTC. Amino acid sequence: CASRRISGLWEQYF.